Listed below are T cell receptor beta chains from one sample, sequenced in a study of T-cell memory formation after mild COVID-19. TCRdb ran MiXCR on the 5' RACE reads and lists one entry per CDR3 protein. The sample has about half a million distinct CDR3 sequences, about 18% seen once; the top ten hold roughly an eighth. The sample taken for sequencing was PBMCs or a T cell subset sorted from them (not recorded which). The receptor source for this set is an adult woman who had mild COVID-19 (a few samples of this study predate the infection). Cell type and time point are not known. Each CDR3 is given without its conserved first and last residue.

>TRBV30
AWSGAGGADTQY
>TRBV11-2
ASSLGTSGTRSGELF
>TRBV7-6
ATSDGELF
>TRBV15
ATSRAHRGNSPLH
>TRBV4-3
ASSQEASGAHYSYEQY
>TRBV12-3/TRBV12-4
ASSFYRGLDEQY
>TRBV5-1
ASSPDPGLAAEQY
>TRBV3-1
ASSQWIAEPSNTGELF
>TRBV5-1
ASSLAATGGFSTDTQY
>TRBV21-1
ASNPGADRDNEQF
>TRBV4-3
ASSQGLMGTYEQY
>TRBV25-1
ASIKPGGTEAF
>TRBV7-9
ASSLRAGANVLT
>TRBV27
ASSSYRGSEAF
>TRBV20-1
SAPTGESGNTIY
>TRBV6-1
ASSEYRESVTEAF
>TRBV2
ASRLGPGPPYNEQF
>TRBV2
ASSENRVRAGNTIY
>TRBV7-8
ASSRASGLYNEQF
>TRBV6-4
ASSEGRGGYGYT
>TRBV5-1
ASAMYGTSGSTDTQY
>TRBV19
ASSMGVLGHQPQH
>TRBV24-1
ATSEALTGRGNEQF
>TRBV18
ASSPPKALNTEAF
>TRBV7-2
ASSPRDRGKDTQY
>TRBV20-1
SASDRAGNTIY
>TRBV29-1
SAEQETQY
>TRBV5-1
ASSADRDLTEAF
>TRBV24-1
ATSDPRGPSTDTQY
>TRBV4-2
ASSLPADKPEGKLF
>TRBV12-3/TRBV12-4
ASSLQEDSQETQY
>TRBV5-1
ASTFGINTEAF
>TRBV4-3
ASSQAGTGYTYGYT
>TRBV7-2
ASSLADLSTDTQY
>TRBV5-1
ASSLVYRGEETQY
>TRBV6-5
ASSFDRRTDTQY
>TRBV7-8
ASSPQSGGPTETQY
>TRBV5-1
ASSSGADYNEQF
>TRBV18
ASSPNTGGPYEQY
>TRBV5-1
ASSLEGTWGTEAF
>TRBV14
ASSQQTVTYEQY
>TRBV7-6
ASSPNLDGSVQY
>TRBV6-4
ASSPETTPNNEQF
>TRBV24-1
ATRPGSGAYNEQF
>TRBV5-1
ASGGGGWFSTDTQY
>TRBV9
ASSLPRGGGPNQELF
>TRBV12-3/TRBV12-4
ASSFRAGYDGYT
>TRBV19
ASSMGRKADTQY
>TRBV7-9
ASSSEDTSYEQY
>TRBV27
ASSPGTSGANEQF
>TRBV11-2
ASSRYRGGPDTQY
>TRBV7-9
ASSPGTTETQY